A selection of T cell receptor beta chains follows, all from one sample in a study of blood T cell repertoires in COVID-19. TCRdb's table, derived via immunoSEQ multiplex PCR, lists solely in-frame clones and lacks some. The data hold fewer than 200,000 clones, with roughly 75% observed a single time. Material for sequencing was peripheral blood. These receptors all stem from a man between 70 and 80 years old with active or convalescent COVID-19. Each CDR3 is given without its conserved first and last residue. The order of the fields is J gene, clone size, V gene, CDR3 length, CDR3 protein. Part of the rows lack a size; the others show once, few, many or a class for expanded clones.

>TRBJ1-2|.|TRBV6-5|13
ASSYSMGGNYGYT
>TRBJ2-3|.|TRBV7-2|14
ASSSNGGALVDTQY
>TRBJ1-6|.|TRBV14|11
ASSPGDVSPLH
>TRBJ1-1|many|TRBV6-5|12
ASSRLRRNTEAF
>TRBJ2-3|.|TRBV3-1/TRBV3-2|11
ASSQDPSDTQY
>TRBJ2-1|.|TRBV27|12
ATRTSGGAFEQF
>TRBJ2-5|.|TRBV19|14
ASSIYLAGGLETQY
>TRBJ2-3|.|TRBV6-2/TRBV6-3|12
ASSWTGTTDTQY
>TRBJ2-2|.|TRBV30|12
AFSRDSVTGELF
>TRBJ1-2|few|TRBV28|10
ASTPRNYGYT
>TRBJ2-1|.|TRBV14|11
ASSQNRDNEQF
>TRBJ1-1|.|TRBV5-6|11
ASSLNSFSEAF
>TRBJ2-7|.|TRBV30|13
AWSVKGPNMYEQY
>TRBJ2-3|.|TRBV11-3|13
ASSLGDALGDTQY
>TRBJ1-1|once|TRBV21-1|15
ASTRRGTGVVYTEAF
>TRBJ1-2|.|TRBV7-9|11
ASSLRGAWGYT
>TRBJ2-5|.|TRBV20-1|8
SAPQETQY
>TRBJ1-4|.|TRBV7-9|13
ASSGQGATNEKLF
>TRBJ2-3|.|TRBV7-9|12
ASGASPSTDTQY
>TRBJ1-4|many|TRBV7-9|14
ASRTAYRGTNEKLF
>TRBJ1-1|.|TRBV5-6|13
ASSLVTGTGLGAF
>TRBJ1-5|.|TRBV2|14
ASSALGRASNQPQH
>TRBJ1-1|.|TRBV5-6|10
ASSFKTGEAF